This TCR beta chain stems from a study of cytomegalovirus exposure and HLA in healthy donors. Points from the study as a whole: As a later analysis revealed, most CMV-associated TCR beta chains appeared HLA-restricted. 15,000 to 20,000 TCR beta sequences were associated with HLA alleles at 0.05 false discovery rate in a later analysis. Cytomegalovirus association was assigned to 150 to 200 TCR beta chains. Within an earlier analysis, most TCR beta V segments proved productive either about 87% or about 30% of the time.

As concerns this clone: Its matching antigen is unknown.

PCR was performed using 60 Vbeta and 13 Jbeta primers. Data came from immunoSEQ multiplex PCR; TCRdb stores just in-frame clones and leaves some out. Of under 200,000 clones in the sample, about 80% were seen once. The CDR3 spans 15 residues. Germline lookup yields CDR1 SGHVS and CDR2 FQNEAQ. V shed 4 bases and J 2 bases; nucleotides not matched to a gene: 6. This TCR derives from a woman under 40 in good health and CMV-seropositive. Specimen: PBMCs. This sequence joins TRBV7-8 and TRBJ1-2; 8 bases are a match to TRBD1. DNA of the CDR3: TGTGCCAGCAGCTACAGCCGGACAGGGAACTATGGCTACACCTTC. Translated: CASSYSRTGNYGYTF.